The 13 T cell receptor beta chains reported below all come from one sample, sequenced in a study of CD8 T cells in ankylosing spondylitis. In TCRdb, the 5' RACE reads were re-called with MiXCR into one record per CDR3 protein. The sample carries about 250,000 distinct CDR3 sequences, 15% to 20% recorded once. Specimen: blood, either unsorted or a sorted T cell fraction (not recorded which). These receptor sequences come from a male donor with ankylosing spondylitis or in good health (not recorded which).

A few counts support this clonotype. The CDR3 nucleotides read TGCAGCGTTGTGGGCGGTCGGGACAGCACAATGAACACTGAAGCTTTCTTT. It encodes CSVVGGRDSTMNTEAFF. This chain connects TRBV29-1 to TRBJ1-1, with 7 positions matching TRBD1. With V trimmed by 4 bases and J by 0 bases, 14 bases remained unmatched. Germline loops: CDR1 SQVTM, CDR2 ANQGSEA. The CDR3 covers 17 residues.

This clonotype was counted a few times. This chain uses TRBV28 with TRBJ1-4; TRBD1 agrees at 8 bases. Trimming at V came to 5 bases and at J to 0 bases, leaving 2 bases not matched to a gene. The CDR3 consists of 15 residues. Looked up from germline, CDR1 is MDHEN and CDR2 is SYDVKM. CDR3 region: CASSQGQATNEKLFF. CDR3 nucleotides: TGTGCCAGCAGTCAGGGACAGGCAACTAATGAAAAACTGTTTTTT. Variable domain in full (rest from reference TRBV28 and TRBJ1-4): DVKVTQSSRYLVKRTGEKVFLECVQDMDHENMFWYRQDPGLGLRLIYFSYDVKMKEKGDIPEGYSVSREKKERFSLILESASTNQTSMYLCASSQGQATNEKLFFGSGTQLSVL.

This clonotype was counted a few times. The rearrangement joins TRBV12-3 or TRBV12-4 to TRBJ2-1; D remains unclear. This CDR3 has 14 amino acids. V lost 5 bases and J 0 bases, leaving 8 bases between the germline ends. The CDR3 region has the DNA TGTGCCAGCAGTCAGACGAACTCCTACAATGAGCAGTTCTTC. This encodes CASSQTNSYNEQFF.

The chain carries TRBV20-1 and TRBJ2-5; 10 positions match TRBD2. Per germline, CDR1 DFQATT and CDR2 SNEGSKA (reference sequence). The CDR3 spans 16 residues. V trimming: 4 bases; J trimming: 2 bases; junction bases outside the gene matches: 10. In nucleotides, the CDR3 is TGCAGTGCTACCTGGGGTAGCGGGAGGTTGCAAGAGACCCAGTACTTC. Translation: CSATWGSGRLQETQYF.

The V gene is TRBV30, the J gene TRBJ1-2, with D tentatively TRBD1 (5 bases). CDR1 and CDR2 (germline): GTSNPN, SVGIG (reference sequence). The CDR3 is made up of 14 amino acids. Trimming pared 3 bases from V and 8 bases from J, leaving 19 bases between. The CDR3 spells CAWRLGMRGEGYTF. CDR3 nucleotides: TGTGCCTGGAGGTTGGGGATGAGGGGAGAGGGCTACACCTTC.

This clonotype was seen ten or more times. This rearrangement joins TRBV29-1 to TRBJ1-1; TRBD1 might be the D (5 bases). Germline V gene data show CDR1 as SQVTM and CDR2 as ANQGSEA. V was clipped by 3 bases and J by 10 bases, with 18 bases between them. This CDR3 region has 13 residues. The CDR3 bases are TGCAGCGTTGATCAAGGGGACCGTTTGGGAGCTTTCTTT. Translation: CSVDQGDRLGAFF.

CDR3 protein: CSARARDRPYEQYF. CDR3 nucleotides: TGCAGTGCTAGAGCCCGGGACAGACCCTACGAGCAGTACTTC. The V gene is TRBV20-1, the J gene TRBJ2-7, with 7 bases aligning to TRBD1. Unmatched junction bases numbered 5, after V lost 1 base and J lost 2 bases. The germline CDR1 and CDR2 sequences are DFQATT and SNEGSKA (reference sequence). The CDR3 is made up of 14 amino acids.

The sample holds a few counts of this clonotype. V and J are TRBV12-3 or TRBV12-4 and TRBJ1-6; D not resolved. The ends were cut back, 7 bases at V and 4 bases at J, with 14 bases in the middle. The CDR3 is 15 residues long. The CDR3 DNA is TGTGCCAGCACGTCTGGAGGCGGATATAATTCACCCCTCCACTTT. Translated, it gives CASTSGGGYNSPLHF.

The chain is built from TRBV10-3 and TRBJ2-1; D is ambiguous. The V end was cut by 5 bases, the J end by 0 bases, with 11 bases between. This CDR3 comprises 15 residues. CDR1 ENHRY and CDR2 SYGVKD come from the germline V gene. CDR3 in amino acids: CAISKPKGSYNEQFF. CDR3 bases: TGTGCCATCAGTAAACCCAAAGGCTCCTACAATGAGCAGTTCTTC.

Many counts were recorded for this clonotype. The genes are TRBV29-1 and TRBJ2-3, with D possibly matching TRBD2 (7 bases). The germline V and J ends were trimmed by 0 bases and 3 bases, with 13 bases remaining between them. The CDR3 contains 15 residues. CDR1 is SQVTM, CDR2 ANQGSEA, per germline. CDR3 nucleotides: TGCAGCGTTGAAGATCCGGGGGGCCTAACAGATACGCAGTATTTT. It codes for CSVEDPGGLTDTQYF.

CDR3 sequence: CASSATSGGYNEQFF. DNA for the CDR3: TGTGCCAGCAGTGCGACTAGCGGGGGGTACAATGAGCAGTTCTTC. V and J are TRBV12-3 or TRBV12-4 and TRBJ2-1, with 13 bases identical to TRBD2. After removal of 5 bases from V and 4 bases from J, the junction contained 2 bases not matched to a gene. This CDR3 comprises 15 residues.

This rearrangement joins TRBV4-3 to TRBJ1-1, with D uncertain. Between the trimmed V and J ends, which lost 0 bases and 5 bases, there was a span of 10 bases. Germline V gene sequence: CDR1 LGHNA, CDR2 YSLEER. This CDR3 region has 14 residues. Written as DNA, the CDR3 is TGCGCCAGCAGCCAAGAGTGGAGTCAAACTGAAGCTTTCTTT. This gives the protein CASSQEWSQTEAFF.

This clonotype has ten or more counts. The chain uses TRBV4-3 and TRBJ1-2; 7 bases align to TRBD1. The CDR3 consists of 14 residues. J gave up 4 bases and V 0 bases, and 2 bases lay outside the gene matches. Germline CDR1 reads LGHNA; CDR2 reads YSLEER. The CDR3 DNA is TGCGCCAGCAGCCAAGAAGGGGGCGGCTATGGCTACACCTTC. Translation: CASSQEGGGYGYTF.